This TCR beta chain came from a study of Graves' ophthalmopathy and Graves' hyperthyroidism. This clonotype has only a few counts. Amplified material comprised TCR beta CDR3 regions derived from RNA transcripts. A first-round RT-PCR used HTBI primers, followed by a second-round multiplex PCR. Each CDR3 protein is one row after TCRdb ran MiXCR on the multiplex PCR reads. The sample lists 500,000 to 600,000 distinct CDR3 sequences, just under 40% occurring once. The CDR3 consists of 14 residues. V lost 0 bases and J 4 bases, leaving 11 bases between the germline ends. Germline loops: CDR1 SQVTM, CDR2 ANQGSEA.

The rearrangement joins TRBV29-1 to TRBJ2-3; D is perhaps TRBD2 (5 bases). The sequenced material came from peripheral blood or thyroid tissue (not recorded which). The sequence came from an adult man with Graves' hyperthyroidism. The CDR3 sequence is CSVEDEGGADTQYF. The CDR3 region has the DNA TGCAGCGTTGAAGATGAGGGCGGCGCAGATACGCAGTATTTT.